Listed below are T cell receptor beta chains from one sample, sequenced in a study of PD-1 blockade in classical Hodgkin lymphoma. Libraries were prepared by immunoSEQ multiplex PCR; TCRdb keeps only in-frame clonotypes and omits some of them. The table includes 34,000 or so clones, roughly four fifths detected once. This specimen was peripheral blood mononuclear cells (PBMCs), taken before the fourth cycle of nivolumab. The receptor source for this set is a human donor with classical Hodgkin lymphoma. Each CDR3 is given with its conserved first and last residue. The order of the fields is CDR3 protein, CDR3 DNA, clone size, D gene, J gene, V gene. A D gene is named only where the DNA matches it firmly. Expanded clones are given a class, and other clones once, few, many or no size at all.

CDR3: CASSQEAGREQYF
DNA: TGCGCCAGCAGCCAAGAAGCGGGAAGGGAGCAGTACTTC
size: .
D: TRBD2
J: TRBJ2-7
V: TRBV4-3

CDR3: CASSRDRAGTEAFF
DNA: TGCGCCAGCAGTCGGGACAGGGCAGGGACTGAAGCTTTCTTT
size: .
D: TRBD1
J: TRBJ1-1
V: TRBV10-2

CDR3: CASSLGLQRGNTEAFF
DNA: TGTGCCAGCAGCTTAGGCCTACAGAGAGGGAACACTGAAGCTTTCTTT
size: .
D: .
J: TRBJ1-1
V: TRBV7-2

CDR3: CASSYSWGANTEAFF
DNA: TGTGCCAGCAGTTACTCGTGGGGGGCGAACACTGAAGCTTTCTTT
size: .
D: .
J: TRBJ1-1
V: TRBV6-5

CDR3: CASSLLTGPDTEAFF
DNA: TGTGCCAGCAGCCTGCTGACAGGTCCAGACACTGAAGCTTTCTTT
size: .
D: .
J: TRBJ1-1
V: TRBV9

CDR3: CASSLASPLASETQYF
DNA: TGTGCCAGCAGCTTAGCTAGCCCACTAGCGTCAGAGACCCAGTACTTC
size: .
D: TRBD2
J: TRBJ2-5
V: TRBV13

CDR3: CASSLPFKLQETQYF
DNA: TGTGCCAGCAGTTTACCCTTTAAACTTCAAGAGACCCAGTACTTC
size: .
D: .
J: TRBJ2-5
V: TRBV28

CDR3: CASSARDYRTGELFF
DNA: TGTGCCAGTAGTGCCCGGGACTATCGCACCGGGGAGCTGTTTTTT
size: .
D: TRBD2
J: TRBJ2-2
V: TRBV19

CDR3: CASSPRGFTGELFF
DNA: TGTGCCAGCAGCCCCCGGGGATTTACCGGGGAGCTGTTTTTT
size: .
D: .
J: TRBJ2-2
V: TRBV9

CDR3: CASSQVEGDRYEQYF
DNA: TGCGCCAGCAGCCAAGTGGAGGGGGACCGATACGAGCAGTACTTC
size: .
D: .
J: TRBJ2-7
V: TRBV4-1

CDR3: CASSSQGFRAKNIQYF
DNA: TGTGCCAGCAGTTCTCAGGGGTTTCGGGCCAAAAACATTCAGTACTTC
size: .
D: .
J: TRBJ2-4
V: TRBV7-6

CDR3: CASSPPVGGRGNTIYF
DNA: TGTGCCAGCAGCCCTCCGGTGGGGGGACGGGGAAACACCATATATTTT
size: .
D: .
J: TRBJ1-3
V: TRBV7-9

CDR3: CASSPRQGGLTEAFF
DNA: TGTGCCAGCAGCCCGAGACAGGGTGGGCTGACTGAAGCTTTCTTT
size: .
D: TRBD1
J: TRBJ1-1
V: TRBV7-2

CDR3: CASSSNRVNQPQHF
DNA: TGTGCCAGCAGTTCTAACAGGGTCAATCAGCCCCAGCATTTT
size: few
D: .
J: TRBJ1-5
V: TRBV27

CDR3: CASSFGTGGNQPQHF
DNA: TGTGCCAGCAGTTTCGGGACAGGGGGAAATCAGCCCCAGCATTTT
size: .
D: TRBD1
J: TRBJ1-5
V: TRBV28